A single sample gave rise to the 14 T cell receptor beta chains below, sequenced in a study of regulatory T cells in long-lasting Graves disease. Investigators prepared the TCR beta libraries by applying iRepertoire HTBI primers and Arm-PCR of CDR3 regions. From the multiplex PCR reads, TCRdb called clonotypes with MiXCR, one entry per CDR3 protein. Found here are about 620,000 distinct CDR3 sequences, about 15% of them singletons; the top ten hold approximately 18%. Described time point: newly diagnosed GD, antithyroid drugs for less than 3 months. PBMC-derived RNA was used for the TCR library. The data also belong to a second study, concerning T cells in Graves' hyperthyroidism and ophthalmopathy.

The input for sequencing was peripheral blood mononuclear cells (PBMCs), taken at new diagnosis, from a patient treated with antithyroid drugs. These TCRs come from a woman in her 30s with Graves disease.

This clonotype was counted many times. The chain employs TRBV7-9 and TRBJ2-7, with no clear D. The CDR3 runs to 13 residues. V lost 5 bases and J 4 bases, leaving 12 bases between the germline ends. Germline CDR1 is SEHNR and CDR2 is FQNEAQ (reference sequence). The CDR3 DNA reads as TGTGCCAGCAGCATTCTGCCAGCTTACGAGCAGTACTTC. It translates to CASSILPAYEQYF.

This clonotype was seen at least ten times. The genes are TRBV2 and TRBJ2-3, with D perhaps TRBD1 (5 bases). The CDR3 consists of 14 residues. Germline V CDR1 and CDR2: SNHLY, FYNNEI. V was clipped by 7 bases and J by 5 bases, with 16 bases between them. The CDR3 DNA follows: TGTGCCAGCAAGAGCCGCCAGGGATTAGATACGCAGTATTTT. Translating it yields CASKSRQGLDTQYF. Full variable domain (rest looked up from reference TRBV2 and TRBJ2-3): EPEVTQTPSHQVTQMGQEVILRCVPISNHLYFYWYRQILGQKVEFLVSFYNNEISEKSEIFDDQFSVERPDGSNFTLKIRSTKLEDSAMYFCASKSRQGLDTQYFGPGTRLTVL.

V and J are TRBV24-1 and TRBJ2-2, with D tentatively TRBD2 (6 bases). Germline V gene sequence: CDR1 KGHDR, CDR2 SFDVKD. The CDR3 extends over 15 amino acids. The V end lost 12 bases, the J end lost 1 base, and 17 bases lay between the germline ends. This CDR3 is CAVNSGEQNTGELFF. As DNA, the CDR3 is TGTGCCGTGAACTCGGGAGAGCAGAACACCGGGGAGCTGTTTTTT.

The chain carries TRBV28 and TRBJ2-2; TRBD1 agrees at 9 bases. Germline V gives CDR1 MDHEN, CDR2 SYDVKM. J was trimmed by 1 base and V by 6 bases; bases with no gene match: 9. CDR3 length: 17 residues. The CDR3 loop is CASSDPGTGKNTGELFF. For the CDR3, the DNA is TGTGCCAGCAGCGATCCCGGGACAGGGAAGAACACCGGGGAGCTGTTTTTT.

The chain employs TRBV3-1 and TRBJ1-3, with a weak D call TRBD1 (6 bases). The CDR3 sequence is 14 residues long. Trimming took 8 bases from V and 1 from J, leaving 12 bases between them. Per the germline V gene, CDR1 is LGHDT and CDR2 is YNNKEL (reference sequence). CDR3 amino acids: CASQKQGSGNTIYF. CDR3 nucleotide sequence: TGTGCCAGCCAAAAACAGGGATCTGGAAACACCATATATTTT.

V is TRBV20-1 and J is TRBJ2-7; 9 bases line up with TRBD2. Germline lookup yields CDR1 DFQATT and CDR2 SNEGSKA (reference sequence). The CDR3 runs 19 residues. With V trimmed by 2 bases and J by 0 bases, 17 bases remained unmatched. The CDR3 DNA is TGCAGTGCTAGAACGGAGGGGGCCTTACTAGCGGGTAGCTCCTACGAGCAGTACTTC. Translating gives CSARTEGALLAGSSYEQYF.

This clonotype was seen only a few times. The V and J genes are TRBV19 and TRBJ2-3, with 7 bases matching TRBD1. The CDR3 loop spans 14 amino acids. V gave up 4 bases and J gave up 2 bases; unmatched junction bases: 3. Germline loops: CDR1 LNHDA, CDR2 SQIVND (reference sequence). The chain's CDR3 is CASSRGQDTDTQYF. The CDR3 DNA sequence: TGTGCCAGTAGTAGAGGACAGGACACAGATACGCAGTATTTT. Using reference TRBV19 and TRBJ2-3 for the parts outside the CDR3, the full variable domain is DGGITQSPKYLFRKEGQNVTLSCEQNLNHDAMYWYRQDPGQGLRLIYYSQIVNDFQKGDIAEGYSVSREKKESFPLTVTSAQKNPTAFYLCASSRGQDTDTQYFGPGTRLTVL.

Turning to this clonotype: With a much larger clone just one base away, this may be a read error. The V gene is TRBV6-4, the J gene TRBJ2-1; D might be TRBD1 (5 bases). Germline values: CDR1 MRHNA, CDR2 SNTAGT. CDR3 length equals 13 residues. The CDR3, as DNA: TGTGCCAGCAGTACCTCGGACACCAATGAGCGGTTCTTC. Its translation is CASSTSDTNERFF.

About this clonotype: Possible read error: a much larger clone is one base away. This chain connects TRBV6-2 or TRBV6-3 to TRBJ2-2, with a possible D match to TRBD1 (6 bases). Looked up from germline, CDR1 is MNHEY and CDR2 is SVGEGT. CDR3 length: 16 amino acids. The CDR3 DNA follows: TGTGCCAGCAGTGACCCCGGGACATCGAACACCGGGGAGCTGTCTTTT. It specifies CASSDPGTSNTGELSF.

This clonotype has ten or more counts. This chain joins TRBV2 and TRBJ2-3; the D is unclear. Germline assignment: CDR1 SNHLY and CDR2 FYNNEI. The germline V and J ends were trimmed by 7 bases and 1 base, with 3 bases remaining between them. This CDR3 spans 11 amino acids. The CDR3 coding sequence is TGTGCCAGCATTGGCACAGATACGCAGTATTTT. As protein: CASIGTDTQYF.

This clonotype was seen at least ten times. In nucleotides, the CDR3 is TGTGCCACCAATTTCGGGAGGGGAGGCACTGAAGCTTTCTTT. Residues: CATNFGRGGTEAFF. The chain joins TRBV19 to TRBJ1-1; D might be TRBD1 (5 bases). The V gene lost 10 bases and the J gene lost 4 bases, with 19 bases spanning the gap. In germline, CDR1 is LNHDA, CDR2 SQIVND (reference sequence). The CDR3 totals 14 residues.

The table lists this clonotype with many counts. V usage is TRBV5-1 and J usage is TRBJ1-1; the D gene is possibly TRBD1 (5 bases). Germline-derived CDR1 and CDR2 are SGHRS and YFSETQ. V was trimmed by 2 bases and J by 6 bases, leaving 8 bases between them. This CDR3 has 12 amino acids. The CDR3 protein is CASSLGQAEAFF. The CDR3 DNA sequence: TGCGCCAGCAGCTTAGGACAAGCTGAAGCTTTCTTT.

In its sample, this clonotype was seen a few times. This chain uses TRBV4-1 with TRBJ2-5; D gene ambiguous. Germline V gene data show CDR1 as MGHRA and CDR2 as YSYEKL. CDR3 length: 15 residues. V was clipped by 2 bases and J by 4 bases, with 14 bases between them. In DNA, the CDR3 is TGCGCCAGCAGCCAACAGACATGGACGGGAGAGACCCAGTACTTC. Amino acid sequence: CASSQQTWTGETQYF.

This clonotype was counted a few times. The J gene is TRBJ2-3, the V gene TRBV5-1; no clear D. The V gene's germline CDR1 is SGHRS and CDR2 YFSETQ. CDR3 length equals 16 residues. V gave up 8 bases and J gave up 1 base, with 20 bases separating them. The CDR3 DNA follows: TGCGCCAGTGGAGCGTTAGGGCACGCGGGCACAGATACGCAGTATTTT. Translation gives CASGALGHAGTDTQYF.